These 10 T cell receptor beta chains were sequenced from one sample in a study of OX40 agonist ivuxolimab in advanced cancers. The protocol used for the library was the immunoSEQ multiplex PCR assay. Here the immuneACCESS table is served through TCRdb, limited to in-frame sequences with V and J called. Missing clones are a known gap in these copies; in checked studies unresolved V genes cover under half, and the rest lacks a known reason. This sample lists about 80,000 clones; 85% to 95% were detected once. The ten largest clones take up approximately 0.7% of the sample. The specimen comprised CD4+ or CD8+ T cells sorted from blood, sampled in a trial of the OX40 agonist ivuxolimab. The source of these receptors is an adult with an advanced solid tumor such as melanoma, head and neck, liver or kidney cancer.

CDR3 region: CASSYSSHEQYF. Written as DNA, the CDR3 is TGTGCCAGCAGTTACTCTAGCCACGAGCAGTACTTC. The chain employs TRBV6-5 and TRBJ2-7; D gene uncertain. This CDR3 region has 12 residues. V was trimmed by 0 bases and J by 5 bases, leaving 5 bases between them. Germline V lookup: CDR1 MNHEY, CDR2 SVGAGI.

This chain links TRBV6-6 with TRBJ2-7; no definite D call. The ends were cut back, 6 bases at V and 0 bases at J, with 12 bases in the middle. CDR3 length: 14 amino acids. Germline V lookup: CDR1 MNHNY, CDR2 SVGAGI (reference sequence). Here the CDR3 reads CASSPRGGSYEQYF. The CDR3 DNA is TGTGCCAGCAGCCCTCGCGGCGGCTCCTACGAGCAGTACTTC.

V usage is TRBV28 and J usage is TRBJ2-7, with 7 bases aligning to TRBD1. CDR1 MDHEN and CDR2 SYDVKM come from the germline V gene. The CDR3 runs to 15 residues. J gave up 3 bases and V 6 bases, and 11 bases lay outside the gene matches. CDR3 sequence reads: CASSDPGTEFYEQYF. The CDR3 nucleotides read TGTGCCAGCAGCGACCCCGGGACAGAGTTCTACGAGCAGTACTTC.

The chain is built from TRBV7-8 and TRBJ2-3, with 13 bases identical to TRBD2. This CDR3 is built from 18 residues. CDR1 is SGHVS and CDR2 is FQNEAQ in the germline V gene. The ends lost 3 bases at V and 0 bases at J; junction bases unmatched: 6. The CDR3 bases are TGTGCCAGCAGCTTCAGACTAGCGGGAGGTCCTAGCACAGATACGCAGTATTTT. Translation: CASSFRLAGGPSTDTQYF.

Comment on this clone: At one end the junction does not follow the germline gene, possibly because of a read error. This chain uses TRBV6-4 with TRBJ2-1, with 11 bases lining up with TRBD1. Germline CDR1 MRHNA, CDR2 SNTAGT. This CDR3 is 14 amino acids long. The CDR3: CASRDSGTGGRQFF. For the CDR3, the DNA is TGTGCCAGCAGGGACTCCGGGACAGGGGGTAGGCAGTTCTTC.

This chain connects TRBV28 to TRBJ1-1; possibly TRBD1 for D (5 bases). CDR3 size: 15 residues. V lost 3 bases and J lost 1, with 12 bases in between. Germline V gene sequence: CDR1 MDHEN, CDR2 SYDVKM. For the CDR3, the DNA is TGTGCCAGCAGTTTTTCGTGGGGGAGGAACACTGAAGCTTTCTTT. Amino acids: CASSFSWGRNTEAFF.

V is TRBV21-1 and J is TRBJ2-7; TRBD2 is the table's D call, not checked against the DNA. TRBV21-1 is flagged as a pseudogene. The CDR3 covers 14 residues. DNA for the CDR3: TGTGCCAGCAGCAAGGAGACTAGCGGATACGAGCAGTACTTC. This encodes CASSKETSGYEQYF.

The rearrangement joins TRBV5-8 to TRBJ1-5; no reliable D call. V lost 4 bases, J lost 2 bases, and 19 bases lay in between. The CDR3 length is 17 residues. The germline gives CDR1 SGHTS, CDR2 YDEGEE. This CDR3 reads CASSAAWGTEGNQPQHF. As DNA, the CDR3 is TGTGCCAGCAGCGCTGCTTGGGGTACCGAAGGCAATCAGCCCCAGCATTTT.

CDR3 coding DNA: TGTGCCAGCAGGACAAGCGGGAGAGAGCAGTACTTC. This sequence encodes CASRTSGREQYF. J is TRBJ2-7 and V is TRBV27; TRBD2 matches at 8 bases. This CDR3 is built from 12 residues. V trimming: 6 bases; J trimming: 7 bases; junction bases outside the gene matches: 5. Germline lookup yields CDR1 MNHEY and CDR2 SMNVEV (reference sequence).

V is TRBV28 and J is TRBJ2-7; 8 nucleotides align to TRBD1. Germline CDR1 MDHEN, CDR2 SYDVKM. CDR3 length: 15 residues. With V trimmed by 4 bases and J by 7 bases, 12 bases remained unmatched. The CDR3 spells CASSWTGTGWREQYF. The CDR3 DNA reads as TGTGCCAGCAGTTGGACCGGGACAGGCTGGAGAGAGCAGTACTTC.